This TCR beta chain came from a study of spatial heterogeneity in lung cancer. In the study overall: Each distinct TCR and UMI combination averaged more than ten appearances in raw reads.

A unique molecular identifier was carried by every single TCR cDNA molecule. TCRdb reanalysed the 5' RACE reads using MiXCR and keeps one entry per CDR3 protein. The sample records some 6,900 distinct CDR3 sequences, 3% to 5% being singletons. Time point given: sample taken at primary tumor resection. Sequencing covered unsorted whole RNA taken from tumor, nontumor lung or frozen PBMC. The donors were 65 to 85 patients with non-small cell lung cancer that was early-stage and untreated. By share, this clonotype ranks as medium-sized. Germline V lookup: CDR1 MNHNS, CDR2 SASEGT. Trimming took 2 bases from V and 7 from J; bases not matched to a gene: 7. This CDR3 contains 14 residues.

This clonotype was sampled from a female donor with early-stage non-small cell lung cancer. The material was normal lung tissue next to the tumor, obtained at surgery. The V call is TRBV6-1, the J call TRBJ2-5; 7 nucleotides agree with TRBD2. The CDR3, as DNA: TGTGCCAGCAGTGAAAGTAAAGCGGGACGGACCCAGTACTTC. This sequence encodes CASSESKAGRTQYF.